This T cell receptor (beta chain) was identified during a study of blood T cells in healthy people across ages. Study at large: Template switching picked up about one barcoded beta molecule for each two T cells.

J lost 13 bases, V lost 0 bases, and 9 bases had no gene match. Germline-derived CDR1 and CDR2 are SGDLS and YYNGEE. The CDR3 runs to 14 residues. Study-wide results and caveats: Researchers judged that diversity estimates from one million T cells fell short of true values. Roughly linear declines in TCR beta diversity per million T cells occurred with age.

Primers used in a second PCR of about 6 to 11 cycles were a sample-barcoded 5' primer and a J-beta primer mix. Through a template-switch adaptor with 12 random nucleotides, each cDNA molecule received a tag. TCRdb reprocessed the 5' RACE reads with MiXCR, giving one entry per CDR3 protein. The sample records 600,000 to 1,000,000 distinct CDR3 sequences, over 45% being singletons. Details on this clonotype: Its specificity is not known.

The chain joins TRBV9 to TRBJ1-4; 7 bases map to TRBD1. What was sequenced was blood. This sequence was found in a man aged 30 to 45 in good health. The CDR3 nucleotides read TGTGCCAGCAGCGTAGGGGATAGGAGGGACAGACTGTTTTTT. Protein: CASSVGDRRDRLFF.